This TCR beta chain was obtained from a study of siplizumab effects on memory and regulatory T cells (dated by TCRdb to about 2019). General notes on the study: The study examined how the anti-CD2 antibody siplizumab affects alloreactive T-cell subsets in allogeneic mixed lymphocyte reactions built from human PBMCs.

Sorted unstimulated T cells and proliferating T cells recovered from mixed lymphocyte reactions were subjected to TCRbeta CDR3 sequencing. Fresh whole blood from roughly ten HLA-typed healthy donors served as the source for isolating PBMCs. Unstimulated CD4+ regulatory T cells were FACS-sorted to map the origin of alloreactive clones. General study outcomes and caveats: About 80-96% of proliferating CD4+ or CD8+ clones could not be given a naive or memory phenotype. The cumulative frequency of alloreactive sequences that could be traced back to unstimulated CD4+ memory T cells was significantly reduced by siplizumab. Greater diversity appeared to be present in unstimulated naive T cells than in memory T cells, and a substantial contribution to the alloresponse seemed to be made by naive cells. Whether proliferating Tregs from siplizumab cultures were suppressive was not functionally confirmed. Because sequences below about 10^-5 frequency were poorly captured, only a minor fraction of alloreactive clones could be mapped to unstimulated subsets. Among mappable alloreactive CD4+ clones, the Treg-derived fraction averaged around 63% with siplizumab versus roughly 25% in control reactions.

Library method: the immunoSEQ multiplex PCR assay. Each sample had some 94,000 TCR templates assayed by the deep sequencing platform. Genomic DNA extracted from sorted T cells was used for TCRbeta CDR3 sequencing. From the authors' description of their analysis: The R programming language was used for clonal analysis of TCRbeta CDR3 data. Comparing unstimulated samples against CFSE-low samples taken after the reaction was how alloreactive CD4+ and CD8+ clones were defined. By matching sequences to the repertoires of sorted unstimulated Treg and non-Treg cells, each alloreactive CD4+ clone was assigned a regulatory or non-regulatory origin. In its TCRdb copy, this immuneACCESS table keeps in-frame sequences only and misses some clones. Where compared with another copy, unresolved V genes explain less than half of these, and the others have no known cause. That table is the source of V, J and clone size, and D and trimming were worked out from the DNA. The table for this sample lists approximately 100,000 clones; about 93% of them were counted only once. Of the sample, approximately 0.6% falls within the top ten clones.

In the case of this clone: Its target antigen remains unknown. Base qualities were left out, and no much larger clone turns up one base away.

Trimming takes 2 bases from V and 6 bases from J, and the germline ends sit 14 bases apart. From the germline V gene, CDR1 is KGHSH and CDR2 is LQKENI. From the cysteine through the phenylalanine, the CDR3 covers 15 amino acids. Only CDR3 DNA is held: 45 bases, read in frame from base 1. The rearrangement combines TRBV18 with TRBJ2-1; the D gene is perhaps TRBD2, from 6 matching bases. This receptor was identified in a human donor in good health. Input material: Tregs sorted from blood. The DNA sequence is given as TGTGCCAGCTCACCAGGCGGGGCTCACTCCAATGAGCAGTTCTTC. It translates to CASSPGGAHSNEQFF. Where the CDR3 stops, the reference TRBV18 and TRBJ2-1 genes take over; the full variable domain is NAGVMQNPRHLVRRRGQEARLRCSPMKGHSHVYWYRQLPEEGLKFMVYLQKENIIDESGMPKERFSAEFPKEGPSILRIQQVVRGDSAAYFCASSPGGAHSNEQFFGPGTRLTVL.